This paragraph covers one T cell receptor (beta chain) sequence. Produced via immunoSEQ multiplex PCR; TCRdb's table is partial and in-frame only. The data hold 140,000 to 150,000 clones, with about 76% observed a single time. Germline loops: CDR1 LGHNA, CDR2 YSLEER. The CDR3 covers 16 residues. Trimming took 0 bases from V and 8 from J; bases not matched to a gene: 9. This sample stems from a study of blood T cell repertoires in COVID-19. Specimen: peripheral blood. The chain joins TRBV4-3 to TRBJ2-2; 7 bases align to TRBD2. This TCR derives from a human donor in a cohort sampled during active COVID-19. The CDR3 region has the DNA TGCGCCAGCAGCCAAGATTGGTCCGGGGGAGGGGGGGAGCTGTTTTTT. Protein product: CASSQDWSGGGGELFF.